A single sample is the source of the 25 T cell receptor beta chains below, sequenced in a study of PD-L1 blockade in urothelial cancer. The assay was immunoSEQ multiplex PCR, and TCRdb's table has in-frame clones only and misses some. Among approximately 100,000 clones listed, around 82% were seen once. Sequenced material: PBMCs, taken around atezolizumab (anti-PD-L1) treatment. The receptors stem from a middle-aged man with urothelial cancer.

This clone was seen a handful of times. V usage is TRBV5-1 and J usage is TRBJ1-5; 8 bases map to TRBD1. Germline V gene data show CDR1 as SGHRS and CDR2 as YFSETQ. The CDR3 length is 15 residues. V lost 4 bases to trimming and J lost 6 bases; unmatched junction nucleotides: 9. The CDR3 sequence: CASSLQGAQGQPQHF. DNA of the CDR3: TGCGCCAGCAGCCTCCAGGGGGCGCAAGGTCAGCCCCAGCATTTT. The whole variable domain, remainder taken from reference TRBV5-1 and TRBJ1-5, is KAGVTQTPRYLIKTRGQQVTLSCSPISGHRSVSWYQQTPGQGLQFLFEYFSETQRNKGNFPGRFSGRQFSNSRSEMNVSTLELGDSALYLCASSLQGAQGQPQHFGDGTRLSIL.

V is TRBV7-2 and J is TRBJ2-2; 8 bases agree with TRBD1. Germline V gene data show CDR1 as SGHTA and CDR2 as FQGNSA. The CDR3 extends over 15 amino acids. Trimming removed 6 bases from V and 1 base from J; junction bases left unmatched: 4. The CDR3 loop reads CASRTGTGNTGELFF. CDR3 DNA: TGTGCCAGCAGAACCGGGACAGGGAACACCGGGGAGCTGTTTTTT.

The rearrangement uses TRBV7-9 and TRBJ2-2; the D gene is possibly TRBD2 (5 bases). This CDR3 has 14 amino acids. CDR1 is SEHNR and CDR2 is FQNEAQ in the germline V gene (reference sequence). The ends were cut back, 5 bases at V and 2 bases at J, with 9 bases in the middle. The CDR3 spells CASSPRANTGELFF. CDR3 nucleotides: TGTGCCAGCAGCCCGCGGGCTAACACCGGGGAGCTGTTTTTT.

The V call is TRBV7-2, the J call TRBJ2-3; D gene ambiguous. CDR3 length: 13 residues. Trimming shortened V by 5 bases and J by 6 bases, and 12 bases separated the two germline ends. The V gene's germline CDR1 is SGHTA and CDR2 FQGNSA. CDR3 in amino acids: CASSPTLRDTQYF. In DNA, the CDR3 is TGTGCCAGCAGCCCCACGCTACGCGATACGCAGTATTTT.

The chain uses TRBV7-2 and TRBJ2-7, with 10 bases that match TRBD2. The CDR3 sequence is 15 residues long. CDR1 is SGHTA, CDR2 FQGNSA, per germline. The J segment lost 5 bases and the V segment lost 1 base, leaving 5 bases of the junction unmatched. CDR3 region: CASSLERLAGDEQYF. CDR3 DNA: TGTGCCAGCAGCTTAGAAAGGCTAGCGGGAGACGAGCAGTACTTC.

V is TRBV7-6 and J is TRBJ2-7, with TRBD2 matching 7 bases. With 1 base clipped from V and 3 bases from J, the junction kept 6 bases outside the gene matches. The length of the CDR3 is 15 residues. Germline V gene lookup returns CDR1 SGHVS and CDR2 FNYEAQ. The CDR3 sequence is CASSLEGGRNYEQYF. CDR3 nucleotide sequence: TGTGCCAGCAGCTTAGAGGGCGGGAGAAACTACGAGCAGTACTTC.

V usage is TRBV11-2 and J usage is TRBJ2-6; the match to TRBD1 covers 9 bases. CDR3 length: 19 amino acids. CDR1 is SGHAT, CDR2 FQNNGV, per germline. The junction had 12 bases not matched to a gene; V was cut back by 4 bases and J by 2 bases. CDR3 residues: CASSSPVGQGVAGANVLTF. The CDR3 bases are TGTGCCAGCAGCTCCCCCGTGGGACAGGGAGTGGCTGGGGCCAACGTCCTGACTTTC. Full variable domain (remainder filled in from reference TRBV11-2 and TRBJ2-6): EAGVAQSPRYKIIEKRQSVAFWCNPISGHATLYWYQQILGQGPKLLIQFQNNGVVDDSQLPKDRFSAERLKGVDSTLKIQPAKLEDSAVYLCASSSPVGQGVAGANVLTFGAGSRLTVL.

The chain has TRBV13 and TRBJ2-1; 7 bases map to TRBD1. The V gene's germline CDR1 is PRHDT and CDR2 FYEKMQ (reference sequence). This CDR3 contains 15 residues. The V and J ends lost 6 bases and 4 bases, in that order; junction bases with no gene match: 9. CDR3 nucleotide sequence: TGTGCCAGCAGTCCTAACAGGGGCTCGTACAATGAGCAGTTCTTC. This gives the protein CASSPNRGSYNEQFF.

The rearrangement uses TRBV5-6 and TRBJ1-3; no definite D call. This CDR3 spans 14 amino acids. The germline V gene encodes CDR1 SGHDT and CDR2 YYEEEE. Trimming cost V 5 bases and J 4 bases, with 13 bases left between them. The chain's CDR3 is CASRRRAAGNTIYF. The CDR3 nucleotides are TGTGCCAGCAGAAGGAGGGCGGCGGGAAACACCATATATTTT.

The chain combines TRBV14 with TRBJ1-1, with D possibly TRBD1 on 6 matching bases. Deletions cut 0 bases from V and 7 bases from J, with 12 bases between. Per germline, CDR1 SGHDN and CDR2 FVKESK. The CDR3 has 14 amino acids. The CDR3 protein is CASSQDGGGVEAFF. The DNA for the CDR3 is TGTGCCAGCAGCCAAGATGGGGGGGGCGTTGAAGCTTTCTTT.

V is TRBV9 and J is TRBJ1-4; D not resolved. This CDR3 has 16 residues. Germline lookup yields CDR1 SGDLS and CDR2 YYNGEE. Trimming cost V 0 bases and J 1 base, with 10 bases left between them. CDR3 sequence (DNA): TGTGCCAGCAGCGTAGGAGGGTTCATAACTAATGAAAAACTGTTTTTT. Translating it yields CASSVGGFITNEKLFF.

The chain links TRBV6-6 to TRBJ2-7; the D gene is possibly TRBD1 (6 bases). CDR1 is MNHNY and CDR2 is SVGAGI in the germline V gene (reference sequence). The V end was cut by 4 bases, the J end by 2 bases, with 15 bases between. The CDR3 consists of 15 residues. The CDR3 region has the DNA TGTGCCAGCAGTTTCTCAGGGGCCTTAGCCTACGAGCAGTACTTC. Translated: CASSFSGALAYEQYF.

This clone was detected once. CDR3 DNA: TGCGCCAGCAGCTTGGTGCCTAGCGGGAGGTCCCATCTCTACAACAATGAGCAGTTCTTC. Encoded protein: CASSLVPSGRSHLYNNEQFF. This chain uses TRBV5-1 with TRBJ2-1, with 11 bases identical to TRBD2. Losses at the gene ends were 0 bases for V and 5 bases for J; bases not matched to a gene: 16. CDR1 SGHRS and CDR2 YFSETQ come from the germline V gene. This CDR3 spans 20 amino acids. Looking up the rest from reference TRBV5-1 and TRBJ2-1 gives the full variable domain: KAGVTQTPRYLIKTRGQQVTLSCSPISGHRSVSWYQQTPGQGLQFLFEYFSETQRNKGNFPGRFSGRQFSNSRSEMNVSTLELGDSALYLCASSLVPSGRSHLYNNEQFFGPGTRLTVL.

The genes are TRBV27 and TRBJ2-7, with 10 positions matching TRBD1. The CDR3 loop spans 14 amino acids. J lost 3 bases, V lost 4 bases, and 3 bases had no gene match. Per the germline V gene, CDR1 is MNHEY and CDR2 is SMNVEV (reference sequence). Written as DNA, the CDR3 is TGTGCCAGCAGTTCGACAGGGGGCTACTACGAGCAGTACTTC. Its protein product is CASSSTGGYYEQYF.

The chain uses TRBV6-1 and TRBJ2-1, with 13 bases identical to TRBD2. V lost 6 bases, J lost 5 bases, and 4 bases stayed unmatched. Germline V gene lookup returns CDR1 MNHNS and CDR2 SASEGT. The CDR3 extends over 15 amino acids. DNA of the CDR3: TGTGCCAGCAGAAAAGGGACTAGCGGGGACAATGAGCAGTTCTTC. This codes for CASRKGTSGDNEQFF.

Here the CDR3 DNA reads TGCGCCAGCAGCTTCATGAATGAGCAGTTCTTC. Translating it yields CASSFMNEQFF. The chain is built from TRBV5-1 and TRBJ2-1; D is unresolved. Germline V gene lookup returns CDR1 SGHRS and CDR2 YFSETQ. This CDR3 region has 11 residues. V lost 2 bases to trimming and J lost 7 bases, with 4 bases between them.

V gene TRBV7-3 combines with J gene TRBJ2-2; D may be TRBD2 (6 bases). Trimming stripped 5 bases from V and 0 bases from J, with 19 bases between. Looked up from germline, CDR1 is SGHTA and CDR2 is FQGTGA. This CDR3 region has 18 residues. CDR3 in amino acids: CASSPTFGGAANTGELFF. DNA for the CDR3: TGTGCCAGCAGCCCGACCTTTGGCGGGGCGGCGAACACCGGGGAGCTGTTTTTT.

This chain uses TRBV7-9 with TRBJ1-2; 9 positions match TRBD1. J lost 2 bases, V lost 7 bases, and 20 bases had no gene match. The CDR3 sequence is 19 residues long. Per germline, CDR1 SEHNR and CDR2 FQNEAQ (reference sequence). CDR3 sequence reads: CASTATPGQGPQFNYGYTF. Here the CDR3 DNA reads TGTGCCAGCACAGCCACCCCGGGACAGGGTCCACAATTCAACTATGGCTACACCTTC.

The J gene is TRBJ2-3, the V gene TRBV11-2; the match to TRBD2 covers 7 bases. V lost 0 bases, J lost 2 bases, and 2 bases stayed unmatched. This CDR3 region has 15 residues. Germline values: CDR1 SGHAT, CDR2 FQNNGV. CDR3 nucleotide sequence: TGTGCCAGCAGCTTAGACAGCGGGGCCACAGATACGCAGTATTTT. Encoded protein: CASSLDSGATDTQYF. The complete variable domain, with remaining parts taken from reference TRBV11-2 and TRBJ2-3, reads EAGVAQSPRYKIIEKRQSVAFWCNPISGHATLYWYQQILGQGPKLLIQFQNNGVVDDSQLPKDRFSAERLKGVDSTLKIQPAKLEDSAVYLCASSLDSGATDTQYFGPGTRLTVL.

This clone was observed a few times. V and J are TRBV5-1 and TRBJ2-7; 7 nucleotides match TRBD2. The J segment lost 7 bases and the V segment lost 4 bases, leaving 11 bases of the junction unmatched. The CDR3 contains 14 residues. Germline V lookup: CDR1 SGHRS, CDR2 YFSETQ. Written as DNA, the CDR3 is TGCGCCAGCAGCCCCGCTGGCGGGAGTTGGGAGCAGTACTTC. It translates to CASSPAGGSWEQYF.

The chain uses TRBV6-6 and TRBJ2-6; 7 nucleotides agree with TRBD1. The germline V gene has CDR1 MNHNY and CDR2 SVGAGI (reference sequence). The CDR3 is 13 amino acids. With 7 bases clipped from V and 9 bases from J, the junction kept 6 bases outside the gene matches. The CDR3 sequence: CASKTGSVNVLTF. The CDR3 bases are TGTGCCAGCAAGACAGGGTCAGTCAACGTCCTGACTTTC.

The rearrangement links TRBV9 to TRBJ1-3; D gene ambiguous. The V gene's germline CDR1 is SGDLS and CDR2 YYNGEE. Trimming removed 0 bases from V and 0 bases from J, with 10 bases in between. The CDR3 is made up of 16 amino acids. The CDR3 DNA follows: TGTGCCAGCAGCGTAGCAGGATTATTCTCTGGAAACACCATATATTTT. Amino acids: CASSVAGLFSGNTIYF.

The chain couples TRBV11-3 to TRBJ2-5; 10 bases are shared with TRBD2. This CDR3 is built from 16 residues. With V trimmed by 2 bases and J by 5 bases, 8 bases remained unmatched. CDR1 is SGHNT and CDR2 is YENEEA in the germline V gene. The CDR3 spells CASSLRIAGGLETQYF. In nucleotides, the CDR3 is TGTGCCAGCAGCTTAAGGATAGCGGGAGGTCTGGAGACCCAGTACTTC.

V is TRBV11-3 and J is TRBJ2-1; 9 nucleotides line up with TRBD2. V gave up 3 bases and J gave up 0 bases; unmatched junction bases: 0. Per the germline V gene, CDR1 is SGHNT and CDR2 is YENEEA. The CDR3 is made up of 15 amino acids. The CDR3 protein is CASSFSGSSYNEQFF. Here the CDR3 DNA reads TGTGCCAGCAGCTTTAGCGGGAGCTCCTACAATGAGCAGTTCTTC.

This clone was recorded only once. The genes are TRBV2 and TRBJ2-7, with a possible D match to TRBD2 (6 bases). The CDR3 totals 13 residues. CDR1 and CDR2 (germline): SNHLY, FYNNEI. The germline V and J ends were trimmed by 7 bases and 1 base, with 11 bases remaining between them. CDR3 nucleotides: TGTGCCAGCAAGATGGACTATTCCTACGAGCAGTACTTC. The encoded protein is CASKMDYSYEQYF.